Included here is one T cell receptor beta chain sequence, with context. Generated by immunoSEQ multiplex PCR, the TCRdb table keeps only in-frame clones and is missing some. Of just over 2,000,000 clones listed, roughly 96% are singletons. The germline V and J ends were trimmed by 0 bases and 6 bases, with 20 bases remaining between them. The CDR3 totals 18 residues. CDR1 and CDR2 from the germline V gene are LGHNA and YSLEER. The data derive from a study of shared clonotypes between healthy human individuals. Sequenced material: naive CD4+ T cells sorted from blood. As to subset: CD45RA+ positively selected. The chain joins TRBV4-3 to TRBJ2-2; D ambiguous. The clonotype comes from a man aged 18 to 35 in good health. For the CDR3, the DNA is TGCGCCAGCAGCCAAGAGACCCCTCACTACGGTCGCGCCGGGGAGCTGTTTTTT. As protein: CASSQETPHYGRAGELFF.